This entry features one T cell receptor beta chain sequence. Its target is not known. The CDR3 totals 15 residues. The sample comes from a study of CXCR3-negative and CXCR3-positive naive CD8 T cells. Study outcomes and limitations: Across naive subsets, surface CD5 expression was comparable, and TCR strength was inferred from properties of the TRB CDR3. Similarly elevated diversity marked both naive subsets, with memory CD8+ cells showing far lower diversity. For CXCR3-positive naive cells, TRB CDR3s were more hydrophobic than those of CXCR3-negative naive cells.

UMI-labeled 5' RACE yielded the TRB cDNA libraries. TCRdb reanalyzed the 5' RACE reads and collapses them to one entry per CDR3 protein, without DNA. The table for this sample gives some 49,000 distinct CDR3 sequences. Triplicate sorts of 300,000 cells per CD8+ subset. The rearrangement uses TRBV12-3 or TRBV12-4 and TRBJ1-4. Sequencing used naive CXCR3- CD8+ T cells from blood. Stated subset: CD45RO-CCR7+CD27+CD95- naive CD8+ T cells lacking CXCR3 (TNR3-). This TCR was recovered from a human donor in good health. Some clones in this sample may be carry-over from other donors' samples. CDR3 sequence: CASRGPSLQNEKLFF.